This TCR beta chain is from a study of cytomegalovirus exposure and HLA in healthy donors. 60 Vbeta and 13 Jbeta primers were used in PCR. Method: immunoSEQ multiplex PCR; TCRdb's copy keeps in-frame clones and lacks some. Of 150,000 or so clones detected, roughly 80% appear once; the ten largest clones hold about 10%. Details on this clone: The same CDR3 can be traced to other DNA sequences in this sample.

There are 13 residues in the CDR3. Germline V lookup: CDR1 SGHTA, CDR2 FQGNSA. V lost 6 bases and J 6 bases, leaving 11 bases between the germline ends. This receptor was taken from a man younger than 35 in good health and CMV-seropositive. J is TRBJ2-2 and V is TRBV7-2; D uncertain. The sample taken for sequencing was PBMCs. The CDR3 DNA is TGTGCCAGCAGTCCCGCTAGAGCCGGGGAGCTGTTTTTT. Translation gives CASSPARAGELFF.